A single sample is the source of the 2 T cell receptor beta chains below, sequenced in a study of spatial heterogeneity in lung cancer. Each CDR3 protein gets one entry after TCRdb re-called the 5' RACE reads with MiXCR. The sample holds about 3,600 distinct CDR3 sequences; about 15% are singletons and the top ten take roughly 24%. Study-wide points: For expanded intratumoral alpha and beta TCRs, counts tracked tumor mutation counts.

Indicated time point: sample taken at primary tumor resection. For these TCRs, the target antigens are not known. The material sequenced was lung tumor tissue, taken at surgery. The receptors were gathered from a female donor with early-stage non-small cell lung cancer.

For this clonotype: This beta chain came through as a stray read in a library set up for alpha chains, and its size says little. The V and J genes are TRBV30 and TRBJ2-7; D unclear. Trimming left V 0 bases short and J 3 bases short, with 12 bases between. CDR1 is GTSNPN, CDR2 SVGIG, per germline (reference sequence). The CDR3 length is 14 residues. CDR3 loop: CAWSVQNRNYEQYF. The CDR3 nucleotides read TGTGCCTGGAGTGTACAAAACAGAAACTACGAGCAGTACTTC.

In its sample, this clonotype is medium-sized. In a library made to pick up alpha chains, this beta chain is a stray read with a size that means little. The CDR3 is CSASTINREKLFF. In DNA form, the CDR3 reads TGCAGTGCTTCGACAATAAACCGGGAAAAACTGTTTTTT. The gene calls are TRBV20-1 and TRBJ1-4; D remains ambiguous. The CDR3 loop spans 13 amino acids. Per the germline V gene, CDR1 is DFQATT and CDR2 is SNEGSKA (reference sequence). Between the trimmed V and J ends, which lost 5 bases and 8 bases, there was a span of 15 bases.